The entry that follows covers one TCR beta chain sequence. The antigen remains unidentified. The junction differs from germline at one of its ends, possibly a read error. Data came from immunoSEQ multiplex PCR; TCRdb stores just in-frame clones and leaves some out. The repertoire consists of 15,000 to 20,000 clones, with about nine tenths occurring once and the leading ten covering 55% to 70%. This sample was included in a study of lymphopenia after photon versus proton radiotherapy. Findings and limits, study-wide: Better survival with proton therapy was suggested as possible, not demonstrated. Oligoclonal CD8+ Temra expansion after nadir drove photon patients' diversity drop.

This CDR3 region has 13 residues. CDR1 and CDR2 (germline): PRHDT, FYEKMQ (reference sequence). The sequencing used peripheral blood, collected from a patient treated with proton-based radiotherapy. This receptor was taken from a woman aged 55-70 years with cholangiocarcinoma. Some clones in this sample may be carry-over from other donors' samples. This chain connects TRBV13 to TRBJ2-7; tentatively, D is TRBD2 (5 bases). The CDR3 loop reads CASTPEGSSEQYF. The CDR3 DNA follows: TGTGCCAGCACACCCGAGGGATCCTCCGAGCAGTACTTC.